A selection of T cell receptor beta chains follows, all from one sample in a study of long-term antiretroviral therapy in people with HIV. Libraries were prepared by immunoSEQ multiplex PCR; TCRdb keeps only in-frame clonotypes and omits some of them. This sample has 40,000 to 50,000 clones, with 94% found just once. The sequenced sample was unsorted PBMCs, obtained 9.2 years after starting antiretroviral therapy. The receptors were sampled from a man younger than 45 with HIV. The CDR3 runs from the conserved cysteine through the conserved F or W. The D gene is left open where the match is weak. A row's size may be missing; if present it is once, few, many or a size class.

d_call	v_call	clone_size	j_call	cdr3_aa	cdr3_nt
TRBD1	TRBV18	NA	TRBJ1-5	CASSPFSPGTGNNQPQHF	TGTGCCAGCTCACCCTTTAGCCCCGGGACAGGGAACAATCAGCCCCAGCATTTT
NA	TRBV5-1	NA	TRBJ2-3	CASSLAEGLTQYF	TGCGCCAGCAGCTTGGCCGAGGGACTTACGCAGTATTTT
TRBD1	TRBV5-1	NA	TRBJ1-4	CASSGGQGEIEKLFF	TGCGCCAGCAGCGGTGGACAGGGGGAAATAGAAAAACTGTTTTTT
NA	TRBV4-1	NA	TRBJ1-1	CASSQYAAGTEAFF	TGCGCCAGCAGCCAATATGCCGCTGGGACTGAAGCTTTCTTT
NA	TRBV7-3	NA	TRBJ2-2	CASSLNPGELFF	TGTGCCAGCAGCTTAAATCCAGGGGAGCTGTTTTTT
NA	TRBV2	NA	TRBJ2-7	CASRNQEDSYEQYF	TGTGCCAGCAGAAATCAGGAGGACTCCTACGAGCAGTACTTC
TRBD2	TRBV9	NA	TRBJ2-3	CASSSGGTVSDTQYF	TGTGCCAGCTCTAGCGGGGGGACCGTATCAGATACGCAGTATTTT
NA	TRBV5-5	NA	TRBJ1-1	CASSLTGLNTEAFF	TGTGCCAGCAGCCTGACGGGGTTGAACACTGAAGCTTTCTTT
TRBD1	TRBV28	NA	TRBJ1-6	CASSAFGDRRESPLHF	TGTGCCAGCAGTGCGTTTGGGGACAGGAGGGAATCACCCCTCCACTTT
NA	TRBV29-1	NA	TRBJ1-2	CSVEMYTNYGYTF	TGCAGCGTTGAGATGTACACTAACTATGGCTACACCTTC
NA	TRBV6-1	medium-sized	TRBJ2-1	CASNTEAHNEQFF	TGTGCCAGCAACACCGAGGCCCACAATGAGCAGTTCTTC
TRBD2	TRBV5-1	NA	TRBJ2-3	CASSSGLAGDTDTQYF	TGCGCCAGCAGCTCGGGACTAGCGGGGGACACAGATACGCAGTATTTT
NA	TRBV28	NA	TRBJ2-2	CASTMPGGADGELFF	TGTGCCAGCACCATGCCGGGGGGCGCAGACGGGGAGCTGTTTTTT
NA	TRBV19	NA	TRBJ1-5	CASSMRGGQPQHF	TGTGCCAGTAGTATGAGGGGGGGGCAGCCCCAGCATTTT
NA	TRBV6-6	once	TRBJ1-6	CASSLTGKGSPLHF	TGTGCCAGCAGTTTAACAGGGAAGGGTTCACCCCTCCACTTT
NA	TRBV12-5	NA	TRBJ2-1	CASGQGFYNEQFF	TGTGCTAGTGGGCAGGGATTTTACAATGAGCAGTTCTTC
TRBD1	TRBV6-5	NA	TRBJ1-5	CASRGTGGSNQPQHF	TGTGCCAGCAGGGGGACAGGGGGGAGCAATCAGCCCCAGCATTTT